The clone carrying this T cell receptor beta chain was seen ten or more times. Its antigen remains unknown. These data are taken from a study of T cells in Graves' hyperthyroidism and ophthalmopathy. General study results and limits: Peripheral blood also featured most of the thyroid clonotypes expanded above 0.001. From stable hyperthyroidism, ophthalmopathy was separated by a 13 V-J model.

10 ml of fresh peripheral blood supplied the PBMCs. Researchers took RNA transcripts and amplified the TCR beta CDR3 regions from them. HTBI primers were used for first-round RT-PCR of the TCR CDR3. TCRdb reanalysed the multiplex PCR reads using MiXCR and keeps one entry per CDR3 protein. The repertoire consists of a few hundred thousand distinct CDR3 sequences, with about 16% occurring once and the leading ten covering 30% to 35%. The CDR3 is made up of 13 amino acids. J was trimmed by 9 bases and V by 3 bases; bases with no gene match: 3. Germline CDR1 LGHDT, CDR2 YNNKEL (reference sequence). The sample taken for sequencing was blood. The chain uses TRBV3-1 and TRBJ2-1; TRBD2 matches at 9 bases. The receptor comes from a woman aged 25 to 39 with Graves' hyperthyroidism. CDR3 sequence reads: CASSQTSGSEQFF. CDR3 nucleotides: TGTGCCAGCAGCCAGACTAGCGGTAGTGAGCAGTTCTTC.